The clone carrying this TCR beta chain has more than one count but fewer than ten. In the original workflow: Reference gene primers were amplified, and this amplification served to estimate nucleated cell counts. Sequencing was performed with immunoSEQ multiplex PCR; in TCRdb, only in-frame clones are kept and a portion is missing. The V and J calls and clone size come from that table; D and trimming were worked out from the DNA. The sample has 65,000 to 80,000 clones; approximately 85% are singletons. The sample comes from a study of blood T cell repertoires in COVID-19. Study in general: The origin of the acute and convalescent COVID-19 samples was the United States, Italy and Spain.

In germline, CDR1 is SGHTA, CDR2 FQGNSA. Trimming shortened V by 6 bases and J by 0 bases, and 8 bases separated the two germline ends. The CDR3 runs 13 residues. This TCR came from a human donor in a cohort sampled during active COVID-19. J is TRBJ2-5 and V is TRBV7-2; D not resolved. Sequencing was carried out using peripheral blood. The chain's CDR3 is CASSSDYQETQYF. In nucleotides, the CDR3 is TGTGCCAGCAGTTCCGACTACCAAGAGACCCAGTACTTC.